The next 17 T cell receptor beta chains were all read from a single sample in a study of beta chain features in type 1 diabetes. Regarding the study as a whole: TCRB CDR3s from Type 1 diabetes patients were moderately but significantly shorter in all four CD4+ subsets.

All of the isolated RNA was reverse transcribed, so expressed TCRB transcripts were sequenced. TCRdb keeps only in-frame clones here, not all; method: immunoSEQ multiplex PCR. The sample lists more than 300,000 clones; around 12% were seen once. Antigens of these TCRs are unknown. The sequencing input was naive CD4+ T cells from blood. These receptor sequences come from a woman younger than 35 with type 1 diabetes.

This clone occurred a few times. The CDR3, as DNA: TGCGCCAGCAGCAACGGACACCCGAACACTGAAGCTTTCTTT. It translates to CASSNGHPNTEAFF. The chain carries TRBV5-1 and TRBJ1-1; tentatively, D is TRBD1 (5 bases). This CDR3 is 14 amino acids long. V was clipped by 4 bases and J by 1 base, with 11 bases between them. Germline V lookup: CDR1 SGHRS, CDR2 YFSETQ.

There are a few counts of this clone. J is TRBJ2-7 and V is TRBV6-5; TRBD1 might be the D (5 bases). CDR3 length: 15 amino acids. V lost 0 bases to trimming and J lost 0 bases, with 9 bases between them. The V gene's germline CDR1 is MNHEY and CDR2 SVGAGI. The CDR3 here is CASSYSADSSYEQYF. CDR3 coding DNA: TGTGCCAGCAGTTACTCGGCAGACAGCTCCTACGAGCAGTACTTC.

This clone has just a few counts. V gene TRBV5-6 combines with J gene TRBJ2-5; 13 bases match TRBD2. Germline values: CDR1 SGHDT, CDR2 YYEEEE. V lost 4 bases, J lost 4 bases, and 10 bases stayed unmatched. The CDR3 has 17 residues. The CDR3 region is CASSRPRGLAGTETQYF. CDR3 in DNA: TGTGCCAGCAGCCGACCACGGGGACTAGCGGGAACAGAGACCCAGTACTTC.

The rearrangement links TRBV6-5 to TRBJ2-7; TRBD2 is a possible D gene (6 bases). The CDR3 length is 12 residues. The germline V and J ends were trimmed by 10 bases and 1 base, with 11 bases remaining between them. Germline V gives CDR1 MNHEY, CDR2 SVGAGI. CDR3 in DNA: TGTGCCACCCGGGACTTGTCCTACGAGCAGTACTTC. Translation gives CATRDLSYEQYF.

The V and J genes are TRBV10-3 and TRBJ2-5; maybe TRBD2 (6 bases). The germline gives CDR1 ENHRY, CDR2 SYGVKD. This CDR3 region has 14 residues. Between the trimmed V and J ends, which lost 8 bases and 5 bases, there was a span of 18 bases. The CDR3 protein is CAIAERGMMETQYF. The CDR3 region has the DNA TGTGCCATCGCTGAGCGCGGGATGATGGAGACCCAGTACTTC.

About this clone itself: The sample contains more than one DNA sequence encoding this CDR3. The chain's CDR3 is CAWRTGGSYEQYF. CDR3 DNA: TGTGCCTGGAGGACCGGGGGGTCCTACGAGCAGTACTTC. The gene calls are TRBV30 and TRBJ2-7; TRBD2 aligns across 7 bases. Germline V CDR1 and CDR2: GTSNPN, SVGIG (reference sequence). With V trimmed by 3 bases and J by 1 base, 3 bases remained unmatched. The CDR3 extends over 13 amino acids.

This chain uses TRBV29-1 with TRBJ1-1; TRBD1 is a possible D gene (6 bases). V dropped 6 bases and J dropped 0 bases, with 11 bases sitting between them. The CDR3 is made up of 13 amino acids. CDR1 SQVTM and CDR2 ANQGSEA come from the germline V gene. CDR3 sequence: CSVEGVVNTEAFF. In DNA, the CDR3 is TGCAGCGTAGAGGGGGTCGTGAACACTGAAGCTTTCTTT.

This clone was detected a few times. This rearrangement joins TRBV19 to TRBJ1-5; TRBD1 agrees at 7 bases. V shed 9 bases, J shed 3 bases, and the junction held 5 bases outside the gene matches. CDR1 LNHDA and CDR2 SQIVND come from the germline V gene (reference sequence). The CDR3 length is 13 residues. The CDR3 loop reads CASTGTDNQPQHF. The CDR3, as DNA: TGTGCCAGCACCGGGACAGACAATCAGCCCCAGCATTTT.

Comment on this clone: The same CDR3 is also encoded by other DNA sequences in this sample. The genes are TRBV7-2 and TRBJ2-1, with unresolved D. Trimming cost V 2 bases and J 7 bases, with 6 bases left between them. This CDR3 has 12 amino acids. Looked up from germline, CDR1 is SGHTA and CDR2 is FQGNSA. CDR3 amino acids: CASSLRANEQFF. For the CDR3, the DNA is TGTGCCAGCAGCTTAAGAGCTAATGAGCAGTTCTTC.

The chain recombines TRBV9 with TRBJ1-4; tentative D call: TRBD1 (6 bases). The germline V and J ends were trimmed by 2 bases and 2 bases, with 7 bases remaining between them. The CDR3 covers 14 residues. Germline V lookup: CDR1 SGDLS, CDR2 YYNGEE. CDR3 DNA sequence: TGTGCCAGCAGCGTCAGGGGCACTAATGAAAAACTGTTTTTT. Residues: CASSVRGTNEKLFF.

This chain connects TRBV15 to TRBJ2-5, with 7 bases fitting TRBD1. The CDR3 consists of 16 residues. V lost 1 base and J lost 4; bases outside the gene matches: 9. From germline, CDR1 is LNHNV and CDR2 YYDKDF (reference sequence). This CDR3 reads CATSRGDRLVGETQYF. CDR3 DNA: TGTGCCACCAGCAGAGGGGACAGACTCGTAGGAGAGACCCAGTACTTC. The whole variable domain, remainder taken from reference TRBV15 and TRBJ2-5, is DAMVIQNPRYQVTQFGKPVTLSCSQTLNHNVMYWYQQKSSQAPKLLFHYYDKDFNNEADTPDNFQSRRPNTSFCFLDIRSPGLGDTAMYLCATSRGDRLVGETQYFGPGTRLLVL.

This clone was found a few times. The chain is built from TRBV7-2 and TRBJ2-2; 7 positions match TRBD1. The germline CDR1 and CDR2 sequences are SGHTA and FQGNSA. There are 14 residues in the CDR3. With 4 bases clipped from V and 8 bases from J, the junction kept 7 bases outside the gene matches. The DNA for the CDR3 is TGTGCCAGCAGCTGGGGACAGCTCCCGGGGGAGCTGTTTTTT. This gives the protein CASSWGQLPGELFF.

V is TRBV30 and J is TRBJ1-5; 9 positions agree with TRBD1. V lost 2 bases to trimming and J lost 7 bases; unmatched junction nucleotides: 6. This CDR3 region has 14 residues. Germline assignment: CDR1 GTSNPN and CDR2 SVGIG (reference sequence). The CDR3 protein is CAWSTGGAGQPQHF. The CDR3 DNA reads as TGTGCCTGGAGTACAGGGGGCGCGGGGCAGCCCCAGCATTTT.

The rearrangement links TRBV7-7 to TRBJ2-1; 9 positions match TRBD2. J was trimmed by 9 bases and V by 1 base; bases with no gene match: 10. This CDR3 has 16 residues. Germline CDR1 and CDR2: SSHAT and FNYEAQ (reference sequence). The CDR3 sequence: CASSLGWTSDVSEQFF. The CDR3 bases are TGTGCCAGCAGCTTAGGTTGGACTAGCGATGTCAGTGAGCAGTTCTTC.

This clone was counted between two and nine times. The J gene is TRBJ2-5, the V gene TRBV2; tentative D call: TRBD2 (5 bases). CDR1 SNHLY and CDR2 FYNNEI come from the germline V gene. V lost 10 bases to trimming and J lost 5 bases, with 8 bases between them. The CDR3 extends over 10 amino acids. The CDR3 sequence: CATRGETQYF. The CDR3 DNA reads as TGTGCCACCCGAGGGGAGACCCAGTACTTC.

The rearrangement joins TRBV18 to TRBJ1-5; the D gene is possibly TRBD1 (6 bases). This CDR3 contains 14 residues. The V gene's germline CDR1 is KGHSH and CDR2 LQKENI. Trimming pared 5 bases from V and 5 bases from J, leaving 13 bases between. The CDR3 sequence: CASSARGGDQPQHF. CDR3 in DNA: TGTGCCAGCTCAGCCAGGGGTGGGGATCAGCCCCAGCATTTT.

CDR3 region: CSGKRGGLQETQYF. DNA for the CDR3: TGCAGCGGCAAGCGGGGGGGCCTCCAAGAGACCCAGTACTTC. The chain couples TRBV29-1 to TRBJ2-5; 10 bases agree with TRBD2. V was pared by 7 bases and J by 1 base, with 6 bases of the junction left unmatched. Germline CDR1 SQVTM, CDR2 ANQGSEA. The CDR3 covers 14 residues.